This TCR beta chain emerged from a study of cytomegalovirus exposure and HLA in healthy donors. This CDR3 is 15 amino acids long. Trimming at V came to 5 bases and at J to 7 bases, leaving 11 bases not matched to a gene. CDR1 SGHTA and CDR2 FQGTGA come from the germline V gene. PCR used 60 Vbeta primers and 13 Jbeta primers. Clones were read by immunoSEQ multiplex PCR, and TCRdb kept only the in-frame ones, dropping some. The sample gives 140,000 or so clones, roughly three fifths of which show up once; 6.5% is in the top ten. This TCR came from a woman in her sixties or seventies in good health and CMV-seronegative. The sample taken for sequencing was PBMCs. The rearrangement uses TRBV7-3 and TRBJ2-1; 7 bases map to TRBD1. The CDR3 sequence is CASSKTGTARNEQFF. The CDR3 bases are TGTGCCAGCAGCAAGACAGGGACAGCGAGGAATGAGCAGTTCTTC.